The T cell receptor beta chain described here comes from a study of siplizumab effects on memory and regulatory T cells. Overall study findings and caveats: Assignment of a naive or memory phenotype failed for roughly 75-95% of the proliferating CD4+ or CD8+ clones. Naive T cells appeared more diverse than memory cells and seemed to be major alloresponse contributors.

The count of this clone is one. The target antigen is unknown. Germline CDR1 and CDR2: DFQATT and SNEGSKA (reference sequence). The CDR3 contains 11 residues. V was cut by 7 bases and J by 5 bases, with 11 bases left in between. Only in-frame clones appear in the TCRdb table, and some are missing; sequencing was by immunoSEQ multiplex PCR. The sample lists roughly 64,000 clones; approximately 97% were seen once. The receptor was derived from a human donor in good health. Sequenced sample: naive CD8+ T cells sorted from blood. The chain couples TRBV20-1 to TRBJ1-2; D remains unclear. CDR3 DNA sequence: TGCAGTGGACGGGCTGCTTATGGCTACACCTTC. It translates to CSGRAAYGYTF.